This TCR beta chain was sequenced for a study of blood T cell repertoires in COVID-19. Overall study: The samples span acute and convalescent COVID-19 from the United States, Italy and Spain.

The count of this clone is one. With V trimmed by 4 bases and J by 5 bases, 8 bases remained unmatched. From germline, CDR1 is SGHDT and CDR2 YYEEEE. The CDR3 covers 14 residues. Original data processing: Reference gene primer amplification gave nucleated cell count estimates. The data were produced by immunoSEQ multiplex PCR, yet TCRdb's version contains in-frame clones alone and is incomplete. Clone size and V and J calls were adopted from that table, with D and trimming inferred from the DNA. The data hold under 250,000 clones, with around 87% observed a single time. V usage is TRBV5-6 and J usage is TRBJ1-2, with 7 bases matching TRBD1. The TCR originated in a woman in her sixties or seventies with active or convalescent COVID-19. Input material: peripheral blood. The CDR3 sequence is CASSGDRRKYGYTF. CDR3 DNA sequence: TGTGCCAGCAGCGGGGACAGAAGGAAATATGGCTACACCTTC. The full variable domain, with the rest looked up from reference TRBV5-6 and TRBJ1-2, is DAGVTQSPTHLIKTRGQQVTLRCSPKSGHDTVSWYQQALGQGPQFIFQYYEEEERQRGNFPDRFSGHQFPNYSSELNVNALLLGDSALYLCASSGDRRKYGYTFGSGTRLTVV.